The clone carrying this T cell receptor beta chain was counted only a few times. Antigen specificity is unknown. Hyperthyroidism in these 18- to 65-year-old patients was newly diagnosed, lasting under 2 months. Ineligible for inclusion were patients with other autoimmune diseases, uncontrolled infections, pregnancy or lactation. This sample stems from a study of Graves' ophthalmopathy and Graves' hyperthyroidism. The CDR3 runs to 11 residues. Germline assignment: CDR1 MNHEY and CDR2 SVGEGT. Trimming removed 7 bases from V and 0 bases from J, with 4 bases in between. General study points: Also, most clonotypes expanded in the thyroid above 0.001 frequency appeared in blood.

Transcripts of RNA were the source for amplifying TCR beta CDR3 regions. HTBI primers were employed in first-round RT-PCR, then a second-round multiplex PCR followed. TCRdb ran MiXCR on the multiplex PCR reads and lists one entry per CDR3 protein. The sample lists 580,000 or so distinct CDR3 sequences, about two fifths occurring once. The TCR originated in an adult man with Graves' hyperthyroidism. The sample comprised peripheral blood or thyroid tissue (not recorded which). V usage is TRBV6-2 or TRBV6-3 and J usage is TRBJ2-7; no firm D call. The CDR3 sequence is CASTGSYEQYF. DNA of the CDR3: TGTGCCAGCACTGGCTCCTACGAGCAGTACTTC.